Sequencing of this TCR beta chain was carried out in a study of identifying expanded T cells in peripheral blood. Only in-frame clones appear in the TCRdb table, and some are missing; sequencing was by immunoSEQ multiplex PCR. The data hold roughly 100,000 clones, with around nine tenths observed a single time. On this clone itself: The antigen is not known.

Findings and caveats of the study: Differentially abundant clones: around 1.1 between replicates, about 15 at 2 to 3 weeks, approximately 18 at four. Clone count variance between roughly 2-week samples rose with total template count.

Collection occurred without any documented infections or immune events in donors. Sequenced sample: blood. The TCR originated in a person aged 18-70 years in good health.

CDR3: CASSPRRGQPNTGELFF. In nucleotides, the CDR3 is TGTGCCAGCAGCCCGAGGCGGGGACAGCCGAACACCGGGGAGCTGTTTTTT. The genes are TRBV5-4 and TRBJ2-2, with D maybe TRBD1 (7 bases). The germline gives CDR1 SGHNT, CDR2 YYREEE (reference sequence). The CDR3 runs 17 residues. Trimming removed 4 bases from V and 0 bases from J, with 16 bases in between. Combining the CDR3 with reference TRBV5-4 and TRBJ2-2 gives the whole variable domain ETGVTQSPTHLIKTRGQQVTLRCSSQSGHNTVSWYQQALGQGPQFIFQYYREEENGRGNFPPRFSGLQFPNYSSELNVNALELDDSALYLCASSPRRGQPNTGELFFGEGSRLTVL.